Presented here are 8 T cell receptor beta chains from one specimen sequenced in a study of shared clonotypes between healthy human individuals. Clones were sequenced by immunoSEQ multiplex PCR, and TCRdb holds only the in-frame ones, with some missing. The data contain roughly 1,100,000 clones, about 75% of them singletons. The source material was memory CD4+ T cells sorted from blood. Documented subset: CD45RA-negative fraction. The receptors here all came from a man between 18 and 35 years old in good health.

The chain uses TRBV6-1 and TRBJ1-4, with 9 nucleotides matching TRBD1. The CDR3 runs to 15 residues. V lost 7 bases and J lost 7; bases outside the gene matches: 10. Germline values: CDR1 MNHNS, CDR2 SASEGT. In nucleotides, the CDR3 is TGTGCCAGCACTCGAAGGGGACAGGGAGGTGAAAAACTGTTTTTT. This codes for CASTRRGQGGEKLFF.

The chain has TRBV29-1 and TRBJ2-3, with D perhaps given as TRBD1 or TRBD2 (7 bases each). The CDR3 spans 14 residues. Trimming pared 5 bases from V and 2 bases from J, leaving 14 bases between. Per the germline V gene, CDR1 is SQVTM and CDR2 is ANQGSEA. CDR3 protein: CSVWGRGPTDTQYF. Written as DNA, the CDR3 is TGCAGCGTTTGGGGGAGGGGGCCCACAGATACGCAGTATTTT.

Note on this clone: The sample carries other DNA sequences with the same CDR3. The V call is TRBV5-4, the J call TRBJ1-2; the match to TRBD1 covers 9 bases. CDR3 length equals 13 residues. V was pared by 5 bases and J by 8 bases, with 7 bases of the junction left unmatched. The germline V gene encodes CDR1 SGHNT and CDR2 YYREEE (reference sequence). The CDR3: CASSLQGAEGYTF. Here the CDR3 DNA reads TGTGCCAGCAGTTTACAGGGGGCGGAAGGCTACACCTTC.

This chain links TRBV5-6 with TRBJ2-7; possible D gene TRBD2, 5 bases. Trimming removed 1 base at V and 3 bases at J, with 8 bases between. Germline values: CDR1 SGHDT, CDR2 YYEEEE. The CDR3 runs 13 residues. The chain's CDR3 is CASSLNGNYEQYF. The CDR3 DNA follows: TGTGCCAGCAGCTTGAACGGGAACTACGAGCAGTACTTC.

This chain uses TRBV28 with TRBJ1-4; D might be TRBD1 (6 bases). The V end was cut by 6 bases, the J end by 3 bases, with 26 bases between. Germline V gives CDR1 MDHEN, CDR2 SYDVKM. This CDR3 comprises 19 residues. The CDR3 bases are TGTGCCAGCAGCACCTGGGACACCCTAACGGGAGTATCTAATGAAAAACTGTTTTTT. As protein: CASSTWDTLTGVSNEKLFF.

This clone was found many times. The chain joins TRBV10-1 to TRBJ2-3; tentatively, D is TRBD1 (7 bases). This CDR3 is built from 18 residues. Germline lookup yields CDR1 WNHNN and CDR2 SYGVQD (reference sequence). Trimming took off 5 bases at V and 8 bases at J, with 29 bases between the two ends. Written as DNA, the CDR3 is TGCGCCAGCAGTTTAGGGTACGACAGGGACTTACGAATAAGTACGCAGTATTTT. It encodes CASSLGYDRDLRISTQYF.

The chain recombines TRBV5-5 with TRBJ1-6; D is unresolved. Germline V lookup: CDR1 SGHKS, CDR2 YYEKEE (reference sequence). The CDR3 length is 16 residues. Trimming stripped 2 bases from V and 7 bases from J, with 16 bases between. The DNA of the CDR3 is TGTGCCAGCAGCTTTTCGGGCTGGCAGGTCAATTCACCCCTCCACTTT. As protein: CASSFSGWQVNSPLHF. Complete variable domain (other parts from reference TRBV5-5 and TRBJ1-6): DAGVTQSPTHLIKTRGQQVTLRCSPISGHKSVSWYQQVLGQGPQFIFQYYEKEERGRGNFPDRFSARQFPNYSSELNVNALLLGDSALYLCASSFSGWQVNSPLHFGNGTRLTVT.

This chain uses TRBV2 with TRBJ1-2, with a possible D match to TRBD1 (5 bases). Trimming left V 6 bases short and J 0 bases short, with 11 bases between. Germline V gene lookup returns CDR1 SNHLY and CDR2 FYNNEI. This CDR3 region has 14 residues. CDR3 DNA sequence: TGTGCCAGCAGGGGGGGGATCTCTAACTATGGCTACACCTTC. Its translation: CASRGGISNYGYTF.